This entry features one T cell receptor beta chain sequence. This clonotype was seen a single time. No cognate antigen has been identified for it. Base qualities are not provided; no much larger clone lies one nucleotide away. Inclusive of the bounding cysteine and phenylalanine, the CDR3 is 15 residues long. Just CDR3 DNA is preserved here, 45 bases in frame from base 1. V is reduced by 3 bases and J by 8 bases, leaving a spacing of 17 bases between them. CDR1 is given as LGHNA and CDR2 as YNFKEQ, both from the germline V gene. Ficoll-Paque density gradient centrifugation was the method used to isolate PBMCs. This specimen belongs to a study of T-cell memory formation after mild COVID-19 (dated by TCRdb to about 2021). For context, the study as a whole: TCR sequence clusters from the two donors were largely donor specific. Longitudinal TCRalpha and TCRbeta repertoire sequencing tracked T-cell clones expanding and contracting after mild COVID-19 in a couple of donors. The cohort comprised two young, previously healthy adult volunteers, one female and one male.

Reads for this sample came from an Illumina NovaSeq 6000. Using 5'RACE with constant-segment primers, TCRalpha and TCRbeta cDNA libraries were constructed, with sample barcodes and unique molecular identifiers added in the process. Trizol reagent was used to extract RNA from every sample. Library amplification was performed in two PCR steps, and a second sample barcode and Illumina TruSeq adapters were introduced in the second step. Sequencing of libraries was performed on an Illumina NovaSeq with 2 x 150 bp paired-end reads. Per the original workflow: Reads were demultiplexed and collapsed into UMI-guided consensus sequences with migec v1.2.7. Using mixcr v2.1.11, UMI consensuses were aligned to TRA and TRB V and J templates and then assembled into clonotypes. Clonotypes were classified as expanded or contracted when called significant by both edgeR and NoisET, with noise models trained on biological replicates. edgeR calls used a false discovery rate-adjusted p below 0.01 and a log2 fold-change threshold of 1. PCA with hierarchical clustering of max-normalized trajectories of the 1000 most abundant clonotypes was used as exploratory dynamics analysis. Each responding clone was given a CD4 or CD8 phenotype based on the CD4+ and CD8+ repertoires, which had been sequenced separately. TCRdb applied fastp at Q25 and MiXCR to the public reads, then kept only in-frame beta chains. Rows matching on CDR3 protein sequence are summarized as one entry with the most common DNA and genes. The V and J calls and clone size are TCRdb's, not the authors'. This sample comprises around 510,000 distinct CDR3 sequences, 20% to 25% of them detected only once. The biggest ten clones account for 7.5% to 9.5% of the sample.

Points the paper makes about the study in general: Only a couple of mild cases were covered by the study, and larger cohorts that include severe cases with pre-infection samples were considered necessary. Clones contracting from day 15 to 85 had balanced CD4/CD8 phenotypes, while a second wave expanding from day 15 to 37 was biased towards CD4+. Contracting CD4+ clones appeared mostly in the CM and EM memory subsets, whereas CD8+ clones were enriched in EMRA. Whether the second-wave clones peaking on day 37 were SARS-CoV-2 specific was not confirmed. Some responding clones were detected in pre-infection memory, suggesting pre-existing cross-reactive memory T cells joined the SARS-CoV-2 response.

What was sequenced was PBMCs or a T cell subset sorted from them (not recorded which). The V and J segments used are TRBV4-2 and TRBJ2-1; the D gene is perhaps TRBD2, on 6 matching bases. The sequence derives from an adult woman who had mild COVID-19 (a few samples of this study predate the infection). The sample titles of this study are shuffled in the database, so cell type and time point are left out; the donor was told from shared clones. The CDR3 has the sequence CASSHFGSQGDEQFF. The DNA is TGTGCCAGCAGCCACTTCGGGAGCCAAGGCGATGAGCAGTTCTTC.